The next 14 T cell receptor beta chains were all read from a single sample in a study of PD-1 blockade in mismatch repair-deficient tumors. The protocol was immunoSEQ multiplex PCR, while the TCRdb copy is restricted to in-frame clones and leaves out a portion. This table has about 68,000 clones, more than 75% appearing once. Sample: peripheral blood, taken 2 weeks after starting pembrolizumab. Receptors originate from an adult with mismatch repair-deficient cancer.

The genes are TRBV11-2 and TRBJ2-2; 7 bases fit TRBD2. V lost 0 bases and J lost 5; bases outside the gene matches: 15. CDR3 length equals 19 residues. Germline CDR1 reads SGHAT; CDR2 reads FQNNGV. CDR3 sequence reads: CASSLDRLAADLRTGELFF. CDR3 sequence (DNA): TGTGCCAGCAGCTTAGATCGGCTAGCGGCGGACTTACGGACCGGGGAGCTGTTTTTT.

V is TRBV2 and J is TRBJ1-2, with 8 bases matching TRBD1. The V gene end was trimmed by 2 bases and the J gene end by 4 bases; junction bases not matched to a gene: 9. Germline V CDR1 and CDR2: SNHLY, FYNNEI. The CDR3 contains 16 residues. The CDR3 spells CASSEMLQGAGYGYTF. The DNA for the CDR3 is TGTGCCAGCAGTGAAATGCTTCAGGGGGCAGGCTATGGCTACACCTTC.

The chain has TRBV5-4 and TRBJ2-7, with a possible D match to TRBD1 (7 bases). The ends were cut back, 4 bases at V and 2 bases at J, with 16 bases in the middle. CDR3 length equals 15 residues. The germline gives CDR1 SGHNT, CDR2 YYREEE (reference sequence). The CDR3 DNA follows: TGTGCCAGCAGCCAGGGGGGCGCGGGGACCTACGAGCAGTACTTC. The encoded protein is CASSQGGAGTYEQYF.

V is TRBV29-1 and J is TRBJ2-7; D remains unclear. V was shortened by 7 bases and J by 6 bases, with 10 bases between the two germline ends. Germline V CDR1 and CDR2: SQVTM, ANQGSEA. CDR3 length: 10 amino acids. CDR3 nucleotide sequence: TGCAGCGCCTTAGTAGGCGAGCAGTACTTC. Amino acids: CSALVGEQYF.

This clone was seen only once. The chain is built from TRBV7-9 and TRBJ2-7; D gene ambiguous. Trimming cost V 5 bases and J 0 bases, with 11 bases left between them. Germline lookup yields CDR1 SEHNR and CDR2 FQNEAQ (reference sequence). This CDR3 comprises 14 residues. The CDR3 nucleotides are TGTGCCAGCAGCCCAGGATGGACCTCCTACGAGCAGTACTTC. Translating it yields CASSPGWTSYEQYF. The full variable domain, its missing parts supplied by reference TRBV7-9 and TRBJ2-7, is DTGVSQNPRHKITKRGQNVTFRCDPISEHNRLYWYRQTLGQGPEFLTYFQNEAQLEKSRLLSDRFSAERPKGSFSTLEIQRTEQGDSAMYLCASSPGWTSYEQYFGPGTRLTVT.

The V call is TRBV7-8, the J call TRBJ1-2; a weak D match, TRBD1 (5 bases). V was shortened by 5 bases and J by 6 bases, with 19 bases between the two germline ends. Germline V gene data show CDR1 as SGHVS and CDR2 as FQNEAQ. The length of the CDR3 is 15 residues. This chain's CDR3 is CASSLGTLKGDGYTF. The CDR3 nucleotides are TGTGCCAGCAGCCTCGGGACTCTTAAAGGGGATGGCTACACCTTC. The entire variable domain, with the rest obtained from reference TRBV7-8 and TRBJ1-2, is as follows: GAGVSQSPRYKVAKRGQDVALRCDPISGHVSLFWYQQALGQGPEFLTYFQNEAQLDKSGLPSDRFFAERPEGSVSTLKIQRTQQEDSAVYLCASSLGTLKGDGYTFGSGTRLTVV.

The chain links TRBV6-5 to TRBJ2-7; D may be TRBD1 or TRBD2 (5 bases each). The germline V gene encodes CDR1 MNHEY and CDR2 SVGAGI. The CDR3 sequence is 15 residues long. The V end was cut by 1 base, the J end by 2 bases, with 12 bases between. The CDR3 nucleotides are TGTGCCAGCAGTTACTTCGGACTGGGGCCCTACGAGCAGTACTTC. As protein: CASSYFGLGPYEQYF.

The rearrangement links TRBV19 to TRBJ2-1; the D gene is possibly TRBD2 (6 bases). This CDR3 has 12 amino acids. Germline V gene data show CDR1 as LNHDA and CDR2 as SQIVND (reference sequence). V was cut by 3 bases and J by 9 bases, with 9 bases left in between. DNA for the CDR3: TGTGCCAGTAGTATCGGGAGAGGTGAGCAGTTCTTC. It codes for CASSIGRGEQFF.

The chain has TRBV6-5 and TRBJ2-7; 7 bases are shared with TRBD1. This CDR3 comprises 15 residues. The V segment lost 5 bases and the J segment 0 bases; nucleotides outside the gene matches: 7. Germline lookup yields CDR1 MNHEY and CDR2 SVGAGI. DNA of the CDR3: TGTGCCAGCAGTATCGGGACAGCGGCCTCCTACGAGCAGTACTTC. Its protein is CASSIGTAASYEQYF.

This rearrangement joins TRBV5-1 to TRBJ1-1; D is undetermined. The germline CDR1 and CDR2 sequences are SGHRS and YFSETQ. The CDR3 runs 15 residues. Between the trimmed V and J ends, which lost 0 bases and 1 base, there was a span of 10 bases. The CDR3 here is CASSLDRLTNTEAFF. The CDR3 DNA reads TGCGCCAGCAGCTTGGATCGGTTAACGAACACTGAAGCTTTCTTT.

CDR3 DNA sequence: TGTGCCAGCAGCTTAGGACTAGCGGGTAAAACCGGGGAGCTGTTTTTT. This sequence encodes CASSLGLAGKTGELFF. The chain joins TRBV7-8 to TRBJ2-2; TRBD2 matches at 10 bases. The length of the CDR3 is 16 residues. The germline CDR1 and CDR2 sequences are SGHVS and FQNEAQ. The trim removed 1 base at V and 5 bases at J, leaving 4 bases unmatched.

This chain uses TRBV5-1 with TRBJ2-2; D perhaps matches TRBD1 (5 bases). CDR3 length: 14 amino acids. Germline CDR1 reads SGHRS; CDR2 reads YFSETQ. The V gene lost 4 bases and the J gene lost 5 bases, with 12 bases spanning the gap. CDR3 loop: CASSKGLTTGELFF. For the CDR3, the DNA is TGCGCCAGCAGCAAGGGGCTAACTACCGGGGAGCTGTTTTTT.

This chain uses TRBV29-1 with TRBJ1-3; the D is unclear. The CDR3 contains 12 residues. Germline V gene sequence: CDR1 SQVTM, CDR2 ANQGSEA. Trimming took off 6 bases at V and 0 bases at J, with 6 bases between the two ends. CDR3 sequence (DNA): TGCAGCGTCCGGGACTCTGGAAACACCATATATTTT. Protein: CSVRDSGNTIYF.

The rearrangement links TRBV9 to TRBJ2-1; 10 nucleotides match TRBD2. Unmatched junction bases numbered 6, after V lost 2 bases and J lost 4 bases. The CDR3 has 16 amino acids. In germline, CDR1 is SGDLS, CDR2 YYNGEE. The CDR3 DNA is TGTGCCAGCAGCGTGAAAGCGGGAGGGCCATACAATGAGCAGTTCTTC. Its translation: CASSVKAGGPYNEQFF.